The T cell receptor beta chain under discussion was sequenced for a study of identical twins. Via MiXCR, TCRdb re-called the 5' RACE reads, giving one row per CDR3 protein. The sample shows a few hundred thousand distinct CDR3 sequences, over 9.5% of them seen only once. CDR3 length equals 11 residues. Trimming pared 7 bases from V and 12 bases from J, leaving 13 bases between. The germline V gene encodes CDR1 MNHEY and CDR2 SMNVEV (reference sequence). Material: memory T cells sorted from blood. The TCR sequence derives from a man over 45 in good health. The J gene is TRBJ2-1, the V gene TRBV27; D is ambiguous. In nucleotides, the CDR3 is TGTGCCAGCATACGGAACGGTGTGCAGTTCTTC. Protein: CASIRNGVQFF.